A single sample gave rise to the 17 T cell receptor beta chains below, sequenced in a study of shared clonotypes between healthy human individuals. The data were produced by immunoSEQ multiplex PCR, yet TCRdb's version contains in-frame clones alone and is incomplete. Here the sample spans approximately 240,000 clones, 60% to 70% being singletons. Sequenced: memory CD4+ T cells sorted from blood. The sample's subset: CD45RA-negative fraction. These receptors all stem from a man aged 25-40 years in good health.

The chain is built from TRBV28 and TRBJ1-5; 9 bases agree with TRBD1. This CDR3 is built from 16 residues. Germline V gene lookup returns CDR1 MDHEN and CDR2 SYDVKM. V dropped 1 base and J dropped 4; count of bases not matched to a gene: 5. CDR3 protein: CASSLFTGGVNQPQHF. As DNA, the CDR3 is TGTGCCAGCAGTTTATTCACAGGGGGCGTTAATCAGCCCCAGCATTTT.

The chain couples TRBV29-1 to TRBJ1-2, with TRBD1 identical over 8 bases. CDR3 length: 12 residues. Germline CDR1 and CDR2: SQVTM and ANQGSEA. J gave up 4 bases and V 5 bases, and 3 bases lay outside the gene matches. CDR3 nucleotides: TGCAGCGTTCGGACAGGGCGCTATGGCTACACCTTC. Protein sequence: CSVRTGRYGYTF.

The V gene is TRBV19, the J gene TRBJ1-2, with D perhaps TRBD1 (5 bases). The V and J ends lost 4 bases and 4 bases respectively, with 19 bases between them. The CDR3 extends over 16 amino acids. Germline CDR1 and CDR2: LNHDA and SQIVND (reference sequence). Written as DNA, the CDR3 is TGTGCCAGTAGTAACCCTCCGGGACGGACCGCCTATGGCTACACCTTC. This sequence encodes CASSNPPGRTAYGYTF.

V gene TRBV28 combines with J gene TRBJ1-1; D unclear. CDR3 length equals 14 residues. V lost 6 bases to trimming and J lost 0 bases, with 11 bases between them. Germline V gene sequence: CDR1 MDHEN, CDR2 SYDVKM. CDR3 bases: TGTGCCAGCAGCACACACAGTATGAACACTGAAGCTTTCTTT. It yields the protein CASSTHSMNTEAFF.

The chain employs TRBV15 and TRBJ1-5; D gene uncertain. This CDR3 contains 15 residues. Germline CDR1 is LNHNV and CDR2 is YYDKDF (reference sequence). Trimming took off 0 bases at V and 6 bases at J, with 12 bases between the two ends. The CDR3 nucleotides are TGTGCCACCAGCAGAGACGTTGGGTCGGGTCAGCCCCAGCATTTT. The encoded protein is CATSRDVGSGQPQHF.

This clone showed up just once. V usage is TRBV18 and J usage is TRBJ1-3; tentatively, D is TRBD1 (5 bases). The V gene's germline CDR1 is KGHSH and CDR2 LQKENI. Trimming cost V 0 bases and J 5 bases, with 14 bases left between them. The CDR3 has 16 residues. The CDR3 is CASSPPGVLKRNTIYF. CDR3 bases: TGTGCCAGCTCACCACCGGGGGTATTGAAAAGAAACACCATATATTTT.

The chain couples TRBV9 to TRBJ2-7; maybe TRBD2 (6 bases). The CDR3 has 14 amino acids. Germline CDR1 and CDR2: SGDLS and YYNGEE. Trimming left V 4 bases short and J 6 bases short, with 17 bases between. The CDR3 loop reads CASSPGGIFVEQYF. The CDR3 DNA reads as TGTGCCAGCAGCCCCGGAGGGATTTTCGTCGAGCAGTACTTC.

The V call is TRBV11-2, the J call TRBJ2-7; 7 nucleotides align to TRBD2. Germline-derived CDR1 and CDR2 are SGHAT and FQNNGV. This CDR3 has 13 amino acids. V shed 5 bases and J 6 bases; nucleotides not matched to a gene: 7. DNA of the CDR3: TGTGCCAGCAGCCCAAGACTAGCTGCCGAGCAGTACTTC. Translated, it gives CASSPRLAAEQYF.

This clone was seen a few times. The chain's CDR3 is CASSQFFNNEQFF. The CDR3, as DNA: TGCGCCAGCAGCCAATTCTTCAACAATGAGCAGTTCTTC. The rearrangement joins TRBV4-1 to TRBJ2-1; D gene uncertain. Germline V gene data show CDR1 as MGHRA and CDR2 as YSYEKL. The CDR3 sequence is 13 residues long. The V gene lost 2 bases and the J gene lost 5 bases, with 7 bases spanning the gap.

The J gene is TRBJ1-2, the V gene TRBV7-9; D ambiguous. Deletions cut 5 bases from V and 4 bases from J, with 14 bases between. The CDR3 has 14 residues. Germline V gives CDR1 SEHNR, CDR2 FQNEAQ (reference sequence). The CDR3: CASSRGEETYGYTF. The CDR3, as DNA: TGTGCCAGCAGCCGCGGGGAAGAAACCTATGGCTACACCTTC. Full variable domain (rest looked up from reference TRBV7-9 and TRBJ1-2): DTGVSQNPRHKITKRGQNVTFRCDPISEHNRLYWYRQTLGQGPEFLTYFQNEAQLEKSRLLSDRFSAERPKGSFSTLEIQRTEQGDSAMYLCASSRGEETYGYTFGSGTRLTVV.

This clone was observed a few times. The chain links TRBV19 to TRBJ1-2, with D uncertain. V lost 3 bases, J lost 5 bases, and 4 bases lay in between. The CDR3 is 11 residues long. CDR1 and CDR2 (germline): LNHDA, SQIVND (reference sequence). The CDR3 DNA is TGTGCCAGTAGTATTTATTATGGCTACACCTTC. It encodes CASSIYYGYTF.

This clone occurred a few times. The CDR3 bases are TGTGCCAGCAGCTTATCCCCCGGGACCGCAACCGAGCAGTTCTTC. Residues: CASSLSPGTATEQFF. The rearrangement uses TRBV7-3 and TRBJ2-1; TRBD1 or TRBD2 may be the D gene (5 bases each). There are 15 residues in the CDR3. Trimming removed 2 bases at V and 10 bases at J, with 18 bases between. CDR1 and CDR2 (germline): SGHTA, FQGTGA.

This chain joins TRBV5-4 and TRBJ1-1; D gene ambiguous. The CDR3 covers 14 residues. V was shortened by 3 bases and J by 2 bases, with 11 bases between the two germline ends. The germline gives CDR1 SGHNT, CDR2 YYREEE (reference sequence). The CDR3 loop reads CASSWSLGNTEAFF. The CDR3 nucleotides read TGTGCCAGCAGCTGGTCCCTAGGTAACACTGAAGCTTTCTTT.

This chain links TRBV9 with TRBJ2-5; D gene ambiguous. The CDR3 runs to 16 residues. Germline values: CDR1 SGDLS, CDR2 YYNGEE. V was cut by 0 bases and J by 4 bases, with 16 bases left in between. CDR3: CASSVDSGSSRETQYF. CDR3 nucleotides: TGTGCCAGCAGCGTAGACTCCGGCAGCTCGAGAGAGACCCAGTACTTC.

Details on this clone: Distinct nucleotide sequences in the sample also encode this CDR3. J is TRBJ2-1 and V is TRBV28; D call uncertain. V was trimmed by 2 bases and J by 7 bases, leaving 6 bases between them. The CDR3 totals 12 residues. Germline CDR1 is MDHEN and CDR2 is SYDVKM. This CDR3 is CASSLLGNEQFF. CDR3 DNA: TGTGCCAGCAGTTTACTCGGGAATGAGCAGTTCTTC. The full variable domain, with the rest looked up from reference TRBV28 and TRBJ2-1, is DVKVTQSSRYLVKRTGEKVFLECVQDMDHENMFWYRQDPGLGLRLIYFSYDVKMKEKGDIPEGYSVSREKKERFSLILESASTNQTSMYLCASSLLGNEQFFGPGTRLTVL.

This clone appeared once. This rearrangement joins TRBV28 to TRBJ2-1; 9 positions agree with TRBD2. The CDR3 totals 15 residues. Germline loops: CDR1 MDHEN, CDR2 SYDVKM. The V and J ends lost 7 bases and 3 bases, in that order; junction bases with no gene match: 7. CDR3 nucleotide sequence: TGTGCCAGCACCTTTGGCGGGAGGGACTACAATGAGCAGTTCTTC. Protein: CASTFGGRDYNEQFF.

This chain's CDR3 is CASSSGPTRLVGRYEQYF. The CDR3 bases are TGTGCCAGCAGCTCGGGGCCTACGAGACTAGTTGGTAGGTACGAGCAGTACTTC. The chain recombines TRBV5-4 with TRBJ2-7; TRBD2 is a possible D gene (6 bases). The length of the CDR3 is 18 residues. V was trimmed by 3 bases and J by 4 bases, leaving 26 bases between them. Germline V gene data show CDR1 as SGHNT and CDR2 as YYREEE (reference sequence).